These 13 T cell receptor beta chains originate from one sample sequenced in a study of shared clonotypes between healthy human individuals. Libraries were prepared by immunoSEQ multiplex PCR; TCRdb keeps only in-frame clonotypes and omits some of them. The top ten clones hold over 0.12% of a sample with a few million clones, around nine tenths of them seen once. The sequencing sample was made of naive CD4+ T cells sorted from blood. As for subset: CD45RA+ positively selected. The receptors originated from a man younger than 30 in good health.

The genes are TRBV7-5 and TRBJ2-7. TRBV7-5 is tagged as a pseudogene. The CDR3 has 16 residues. The CDR3 protein is CARSLEPGSYSYEQYF. The CDR3 DNA reads TGTGCCAGAAGCTTAGAGCCGGGCTCATACTCCTACGAGCAGTACTTC.

The chain combines TRBV10-3 with TRBJ2-1; 7 nucleotides match TRBD2. The CDR3 covers 14 residues. V shed 7 bases and J 5 bases; nucleotides not matched to a gene: 8. CDR1 is ENHRY and CDR2 is SYGVKD in the germline V gene. CDR3 in amino acids: CAIKVAGEHNEQFF. DNA for the CDR3: TGTGCCATCAAGGTTGCGGGAGAACACAATGAGCAGTTCTTC.

V usage is TRBV5-1 and J usage is TRBJ2-2; TRBD2 matches 8 bases. CDR1 SGHRS and CDR2 YFSETQ come from the germline V gene. CDR3 length: 15 residues. The V and J ends lost 5 bases and 1 base, in that order; junction bases with no gene match: 4. CDR3 amino acids: CASRFAGGNTGELFF. The CDR3 region has the DNA TGCGCCAGCAGATTCGCGGGAGGGAACACCGGGGAGCTGTTTTTT.

This chain uses TRBV9 with TRBJ2-2, with D unclear. Germline CDR1 is SGDLS and CDR2 is YYNGEE. Trimming left V 4 bases short and J 6 bases short, with 10 bases between. This CDR3 region has 13 residues. The CDR3, as DNA: TGTGCCAGCAGCCTTAAAGAGTCCGGGGAGCTGTTTTTT. Translation gives CASSLKESGELFF.

This chain uses TRBV5-1 with TRBJ2-5, with TRBD2 matching 14 bases. This CDR3 contains 17 residues. Losses at the gene ends were 3 bases for V and 5 bases for J; bases not matched to a gene: 9. The germline V gene has CDR1 SGHRS and CDR2 YFSETQ. The CDR3 region is CASSSGTSGSGVETQYF. The CDR3, as DNA: TGCGCCAGCAGCTCTGGGACTAGCGGGAGCGGGGTCGAGACCCAGTACTTC.

This rearrangement joins TRBV12-5 to TRBJ2-1; no clear D gene. V lost 4 bases, J lost 7 bases, and 14 bases lay in between. Germline CDR1 and CDR2: LGHNT and FRNRAP. CDR3 size: 14 residues. The CDR3 region is CASGSPGLINEQFF. The CDR3 nucleotides read TGTGCTAGTGGTTCCCCCGGCCTCATTAATGAGCAGTTCTTC.

The CDR3 coding sequence is TGTGCCAGCATCAAGGCGAGAGGCACAGATACGCAGTATTTT. Residues: CASIKARGTDTQYF. The rearrangement links TRBV2 to TRBJ2-3, with no clear D. This CDR3 is 14 amino acids long. Germline V lookup: CDR1 SNHLY, CDR2 FYNNEI. Trimming left V 7 bases short and J 1 base short, with 12 bases between.

The rearrangement links TRBV7-2 to TRBJ1-1; D gene unclear. This CDR3 has 14 amino acids. Germline V gives CDR1 SGHTA, CDR2 FQGNSA. V was pared by 5 bases and J by 1 base, with 11 bases between. CDR3 nucleotides: TGTGCCAGCAGCCCTAGTGGTTGGAACACTGAAGCTTTCTTT. Its protein is CASSPSGWNTEAFF.

The chain has TRBV30 and TRBJ2-7; D is tentatively TRBD1 or TRBD2 (5 bases each). Trimming cost V 0 bases and J 5 bases, with 11 bases left between them. The CDR3 covers 13 residues. Looked up from germline, CDR1 is GTSNPN and CDR2 is SVGIG (reference sequence). The CDR3 sequence is CAWSVRLGDEQYF. In DNA, the CDR3 is TGTGCCTGGAGTGTACGTCTGGGGGACGAGCAGTACTTC.

The genes are TRBV7-9 and TRBJ2-7, with D tentatively TRBD1 (6 bases). Germline V CDR1 and CDR2: SEHNR, FQNEAQ (reference sequence). The CDR3 is made up of 13 amino acids. The ends were cut back, 4 bases at V and 6 bases at J, with 13 bases in the middle. CDR3 loop: CASSYGTPFEQYF. In nucleotides, the CDR3 is TGTGCCAGCAGCTACGGGACACCTTTCGAGCAGTACTTC.

The chain is built from TRBV19 and TRBJ2-2, with D perhaps TRBD2 (6 bases). This CDR3 spans 13 amino acids. Trimming shortened V by 7 bases and J by 8 bases, and 14 bases separated the two germline ends. Germline V gene sequence: CDR1 LNHDA, CDR2 SQIVND (reference sequence). The CDR3 region has the DNA TGTGCCAGTACACTAGCCTCAGTGGGGGAGCTGTTTTTT. This encodes CASTLASVGELFF.

The J gene is TRBJ2-1, the V gene TRBV11-2; 10 bases are a match to TRBD1. The CDR3 is 15 amino acids. With V trimmed by 4 bases and J by 3 bases, 3 bases remained unmatched. CDR1 is SGHAT and CDR2 is FQNNGV in the germline V gene. CDR3 in amino acids: CASSSGQGNYNEQFF. The CDR3 bases are TGTGCCAGCAGCTCGGGACAGGGGAACTACAATGAGCAGTTCTTC.

The V gene is TRBV5-1, the J gene TRBJ1-4; D unresolved. This CDR3 contains 16 residues. Trimming removed 4 bases at V and 4 bases at J, with 17 bases between. Germline V CDR1 and CDR2: SGHRS, YFSETQ. Here the CDR3 reads CASSTALGRDNEKLFF. The CDR3 region has the DNA TGCGCCAGCAGCACCGCTTTAGGGAGGGATAATGAAAAACTGTTTTTT.